The clone carrying this TCR beta chain was seen a single time. No antigen is known for it. The sample comes from a study of T cells in localized non-small cell lung cancer. Overall study findings and caveats: The study sequenced only one region of the tumor. As a result, intratumor heterogeneity could not be excluded and remains possible. Adjacent lung was found to contain a median about 50 of the top 100 tumor clones.

In germline, CDR1 is MNHEY, CDR2 SMNVEV (reference sequence). Trimming stripped 2 bases from V and 9 bases from J, with 11 bases between. This CDR3 has 13 amino acids. Method: immunoSEQ multiplex PCR; TCRdb's copy keeps in-frame clones and lacks some. This table has approximately 37,000 clones, 85% to 90% appearing once. This clonotype originated in a man aged 18 to 55 with stage I lung adenocarcinoma. Sequences were derived from peripheral blood, sampled before any cancer treatment. This chain joins TRBV27 and TRBJ2-1; weak D call: TRBD2 (6 bases). The CDR3 is CASSLEGRGEQFF. The CDR3 nucleotides read TGTGCCAGCAGTTTAGAGGGGCGGGGTGAGCAGTTCTTC.